The clone carrying this TCR beta chain was recorded only once. As yet, its antigen is unknown. Enrollment shut out patients with autoimmune disease history or systemic immunosuppression. The assay was immunoSEQ multiplex PCR, and TCRdb's table has in-frame clones only and misses some. Here the sample spans roughly 120,000 clones, approximately 90% being singletons. Trimming removed 3 bases from V and 6 bases from J, with 11 bases in between. CDR3 size: 14 residues. In germline, CDR1 is LNHDA, CDR2 SQIVND (reference sequence). This sample was included in a study of OX40 agonist ivuxolimab in advanced cancers. As for the study in general: Enrolled patients in dose escalation had cancers that were hepatocellular carcinoma, melanoma, renal cell or head and neck cancer.

Findings and limits, study-wide: At doses 0.1 to 3.0 mg/kg, CD4+ and CD8+ clones expanded.

The receptor comes from an adult with an advanced solid tumor such as melanoma, head and neck, liver or kidney cancer. This sample comprised CD4+ or CD8+ T cells sorted from blood, obtained in a trial of the OX40 agonist ivuxolimab. The chain recombines TRBV19 with TRBJ2-2, with a weak D call TRBD2 (6 bases). CDR3 DNA sequence: TGTGCCAGTAGTATGGGGGGACTGGCCGGGGAGCTGTTTTTT. Its protein product is CASSMGGLAGELFF.